This TCR beta chain was captured by sequencing in a study of T-cell reconstitution after alpha-beta-depleted transplantation in children. Unique molecular identifiers were incorporated during preparation of the TCRbeta library. TCRdb re-called the PCR reads through MiXCR, storing one row per CDR3 protein. This sample has about 400,000 distinct CDR3 sequences, with over 20% found just once. Per germline, CDR1 DFQATT and CDR2 SNEGSKA (reference sequence). Trimming took 0 bases from V and 7 from J, leaving 15 bases between them. CDR3 length equals 14 residues. This TCR derives from a human donor who donated a stem cell graft to a child with acute myeloid leukemia. This specimen was PBMCs from the stem cell graft donor, taken from the stem cell graft. This chain uses TRBV20-1 with TRBJ2-5; a weak D match, TRBD2 (5 bases). CDR3 DNA: TGCAGTGCTAGAGATCCGACGGGCCGGGGGACCCAGTACTTC. Amino acids: CSARDPTGRGTQYF.